Listed here are 3 T cell receptor beta chains from one sample, sequenced in a study of tumor-infiltrating lymphocytes in oesophageal squamous cell carcinoma. One entry per CDR3 protein, called by TCRdb with MiXCR from the PCR reads. The repertoire includes more than 15,000 distinct CDR3 sequences, about 42% of them detected once, and around 20% sits in the top ten. The sample comprised normal esophageal tissue next to the tumor. The source is a female donor with esophageal squamous cell carcinoma.

This clonotype has a count of ten or more. The rearrangement links TRBV4-1 to TRBJ2-6; 7 bases line up with TRBD1. CDR1 and CDR2 (germline): MGHRA, YSYEKL. This CDR3 spans 16 amino acids. V was clipped by 2 bases and J by 1 base; unmatched bases: 2. CDR3 sequence: CASSQNRGSGANVLTF. CDR3 coding DNA: TGCGCCAGCAGCCAAAACAGGGGATCTGGGGCCAACGTCCTGACTTTC.

This sequence joins TRBV6-8 and TRBJ2-1, with D perhaps matching TRBD1 or TRBD2 (6 bases each). Trimming removed 0 bases from V and 2 bases from J, with 14 bases in between. Germline V gene sequence: CDR1 MNHGY, CDR2 SAAAGT. CDR3 length equals 17 residues. CDR3 nucleotides: TGTGCCAGCAGTTACTCGAGGGGGGTAGGGCCCTACAATGAGCAGTTCTTC. Translating it yields CASSYSRGVGPYNEQFF.

The chain couples TRBV6-6 to TRBJ2-2, with 7 bases that match TRBD1. The germline V gene has CDR1 MNHNY and CDR2 SVGAGI (reference sequence). J gave up 3 bases and V 1 base, and 2 bases lay outside the gene matches. The CDR3 covers 15 residues. CDR3: CASSYWQGDTGELFF. The CDR3 nucleotides are TGTGCCAGCAGTTACTGGCAGGGGGACACCGGGGAGCTGTTTTTT.